This T cell receptor beta chain was observed in a study of low-dose radiotherapy and immunotherapy resistance in tumors. On the study more broadly: For Cohort 1, fractions of 0.5 Gy were given every 2 weeks, reaching 6.5 Gy overall. Given every two weeks, intravenous cyclophosphamide 200 mg/m2 preceded radiation and immunotherapy by one day.

Priming of first-strand cDNA relied on TRAV- and TRBV-specific primers (covering alpha and beta chains). With a constant-region primer and a V-primer adapter, TCRs were subjected to 20 to 25 PCR cycles of amplification. It was by in vitro transcription that isolated mRNA was amplified. MiXCR was run by TCRdb on the reads, yielding one entry per CDR3 protein. The sample comprises around 15,000 distinct CDR3 sequences, about two thirds of which are singletons, and approximately 5% rests with the top ten. This clonotype was picked up one time. As a condition of eligibility, patients had advanced solid tumors lacking tumor-infiltrating lymphocytes. CDR1 is LGHDT and CDR2 is YNNKEL in the germline V gene (reference sequence). The CDR3 extends over 13 amino acids. The ends were cut back, 7 bases at V and 1 base at J, with 10 bases in the middle.

This TCR was sampled from a human donor with advanced metastatic prostate, ovarian, gallbladder or colorectal cancer (not recorded which). This table probably holds off-target reads from a library built for another chain. This chain links TRBV3-1 with TRBJ1-1; D gene uncertain. The DNA of the CDR3 is TGTGCCAGCATGCCGACGGGGAACACTGAAGCTTTCTTT. Its protein is CASMPTGNTEAFF.